This T cell receptor (beta chain) was captured by sequencing in a study of human T cells and chemical hapten exposure. Study as a whole: Per-sample TCR yields varied mainly from small pooled library volume differences. Study results and limitations: Sensitizing to DPC left TCRs with a frequency above 1 in 1000 unaltered.

As regards this clonotype: Its target is not known.

CDR3 length: 14 residues. V was clipped by 9 bases and J by 2 bases, with 15 bases between them. As handled by the study authors: From roughly 23,000 to 700,000 TCRs were found per sample, with a median of 95,638. In TCRdb, the 5' RACE reads were re-called with MiXCR into one record per CDR3 protein. TCRdb's processing, not the authors' own work, is the source of the V and J calls. In the table there are more than 140,000 distinct CDR3 sequences, over 3.5% of which are singletons. Total RNA came from unfractionated whole blood. This TCR came from a female donor in good health. The chain links TRBV12-3 or TRBV12-4 to TRBJ2-3, with D possibly matching TRBD1 (6 bases). The CDR3: CASNRGGATDTQYF. The CDR3 bases are TGTGCCAGTAATAGAGGGGGAGCCACAGATACGCAGTATTTT.